Each of the 25 T cell receptor beta chains below was sequenced from the same sample in a study of CD8 T cells in Susac syndrome. It was with random hexamers that 0.5 to 1 ug RNA was reverse transcribed. In TCRdb, the immunoSEQ multiplex PCR reads were re-called with MiXCR into one record per CDR3 protein. The data show over 95,000 distinct CDR3 sequences, 85% to 95% seen once. The sequenced sample consisted of CD8+ T cells from PBMCs. These receptors originate from a human donor in good health.

In this sample, this clonotype turned up once. The chain is built from TRBV6-2 or TRBV6-3 and TRBJ2-7; D ambiguous. Germline loops: CDR1 MNHEY, CDR2 SVGEGT. The CDR3 extends over 13 amino acids. Trimming pared 7 bases from V and 7 bases from J, leaving 17 bases between. This CDR3 reads CASTLIGLGEQYF. The CDR3 DNA reads as TGTGCCAGCACCCTGATCGGTTTGGGAGAGCAGTACTTC.

The chain recombines TRBV15 with TRBJ2-1; TRBD2 agrees at 14 bases. This CDR3 has 17 residues. Germline-derived CDR1 and CDR2 are LNHNV and YYDKDF (reference sequence). With 5 bases clipped from V and 8 bases from J, the junction kept 11 bases outside the gene matches. The CDR3: CATSGGLAGGRRDEQFF. CDR3 in DNA: TGTGCCACCAGCGGAGGACTAGCGGGGGGCCGTCGTGATGAGCAGTTCTTC.

The chain combines TRBV4-1 with TRBJ1-5, with 9 bases lining up with TRBD1. CDR3 length: 16 residues. Looked up from germline, CDR1 is MGHRA and CDR2 is YSYEKL. With V trimmed by 0 bases and J by 3 bases, 3 bases remained unmatched. CDR3 in amino acids: CASSQEGTGNNQPQHF. Here the CDR3 DNA reads TGCGCCAGCAGCCAAGAGGGGACAGGGAACAATCAGCCCCAGCATTTT.

The V gene is TRBV11-2, the J gene TRBJ2-3; D might be TRBD1 or TRBD2, each matching 9 bases. The V end was cut by 5 bases, the J end by 0 bases, with 33 bases between. Germline CDR1 SGHAT, CDR2 FQNNGV. The CDR3 has 22 amino acids. Here the CDR3 reads CASSITGGGSGGRSSSTDTQYF. The CDR3 DNA follows: TGTGCCAGCAGCATTACAGGGGGCGGTAGCGGGGGAAGAAGTTCCAGCACAGATACGCAGTATTTT.

The V and J genes are TRBV7-2 and TRBJ2-3, with 7 bases fitting TRBD1. From germline, CDR1 is SGHTA and CDR2 FQGNSA. The J segment lost 5 bases and the V segment lost 1 base, leaving 3 bases of the junction unmatched. The CDR3 length is 14 residues. The CDR3: CASSLEGGRDTQYF. The CDR3 nucleotides are TGTGCCAGCAGCTTAGAAGGGGGCAGAGATACGCAGTATTTT.

The J gene is TRBJ1-1, the V gene TRBV20-1; 10 bases match TRBD1. V lost 5 bases to trimming and J lost 5 bases; unmatched junction nucleotides: 11. CDR3 length equals 15 residues. CDR1 is DFQATT, CDR2 SNEGSKA, per germline (reference sequence). This CDR3 reads CSAGRDRGLRTEAFF. CDR3 sequence (DNA): TGCAGTGCTGGCCGAGACAGGGGGCTGAGGACTGAAGCTTTCTTT.

V usage is TRBV5-4 and J usage is TRBJ2-7; 9 nucleotides match TRBD1. The CDR3 sequence is 15 residues long. Trimming at V came to 2 bases and at J to 5 bases, leaving 8 bases not matched to a gene. Germline loops: CDR1 SGHNT, CDR2 YYREEE (reference sequence). The DNA of the CDR3 is TGTGCCAGCAGCTTCGTGGGACAGGGATCCCACGAGCAGTACTTC. Amino acids: CASSFVGQGSHEQYF.

The chain joins TRBV12-3 or TRBV12-4 to TRBJ2-6; D possibly corresponds to TRBD2 (5 bases). The CDR3 covers 16 residues. Trimming cost V 0 bases and J 1 base, with 7 bases left between them. The CDR3 spells CASSLAGMSGANVLTF. As DNA, the CDR3 is TGTGCCAGCAGTTTAGCCGGGATGTCTGGGGCCAACGTCCTGACTTTC.

This clonotype has only one observation. The V call is TRBV7-6, the J call TRBJ2-7; TRBD1 matches at 7 bases. V lost 5 bases, J lost 2 bases, and 12 bases stayed unmatched. CDR1 and CDR2 (germline): SGHVS, FNYEAQ. This CDR3 has 16 amino acids. CDR3: CASSPRGQDLAYEQYF. CDR3 nucleotides: TGTGCCAGCAGCCCCCGAGGACAGGACTTAGCCTACGAGCAGTACTTC.

The chain uses TRBV14 and TRBJ1-2; D is possibly TRBD1 (5 bases). Germline-derived CDR1 and CDR2 are SGHDN and FVKESK. CDR3 length: 13 amino acids. Trimming removed 4 bases at V and 7 bases at J, with 13 bases between. The CDR3 reads CASSPHARGGYTF. In DNA form, the CDR3 reads TGTGCCAGCAGCCCCCATGCTAGGGGTGGCTACACCTTC.

The chain uses TRBV7-9 and TRBJ1-4, with 7 bases matching TRBD1. Germline values: CDR1 SEHNR, CDR2 FQNEAQ (reference sequence). This CDR3 region has 15 residues. Trimming took 5 bases from V and 5 from J; bases not matched to a gene: 8. CDR3: CASSQRDSKNEKLFF. The CDR3, as DNA: TGTGCCAGCAGCCAGAGGGACAGTAAAAATGAAAAACTGTTTTTT.

This clonotype was found once. J is TRBJ1-4 and V is TRBV11-1; D unresolved. Per the germline V gene, CDR1 is SGHAT and CDR2 is FQDESV (reference sequence). This CDR3 has 16 amino acids. V was trimmed by 2 bases and J by 5 bases, leaving 15 bases between them. For the CDR3, the DNA is TGTGCCAGCAGCTTACGGGCCAAGGGAGGAAATGAAAAACTGTTTTTT. Protein product: CASSLRAKGGNEKLFF.

The gene calls are TRBV2 and TRBJ1-1; no firm D call. The CDR3 consists of 15 residues. The V end was cut by 5 bases, the J end by 2 bases, with 15 bases between. Germline values: CDR1 SNHLY, CDR2 FYNNEI. DNA of the CDR3: TGTGCCAGCAGTCTCAGACCGCGGGTTAACACTGAAGCTTTCTTT. Protein product: CASSLRPRVNTEAFF.

V and J are TRBV10-3 and TRBJ1-5, with D unclear. The ends were cut back, 2 bases at V and 2 bases at J, with 4 bases in the middle. The CDR3 totals 13 residues. Germline CDR1 ENHRY, CDR2 SYGVKD. CDR3 coding DNA: TGTGCCATCAGTGAGGGGGGCAATCAGCCCCAGCATTTT. It codes for CAISEGGNQPQHF.

The chain uses TRBV19 and TRBJ2-3, with TRBD2 as a possible D gene (6 bases). CDR1 and CDR2 from the germline V gene are LNHDA and SQIVND (reference sequence). CDR3 length: 16 amino acids. V was trimmed by 6 bases and J by 1 base, leaving 17 bases between them. CDR3 bases: TGTGCCAGTAGCCATCCGGGAGCTAAGGGCACAGATACGCAGTATTTT. It translates to CASSHPGAKGTDTQYF.

The CDR3 region has the DNA TGTGCCAGCAGCGCCGGAACTAGGTTCAATGAGCAGTTCTTC. Protein sequence: CASSAGTRFNEQFF. The chain is built from TRBV2 and TRBJ2-1, with D maybe TRBD2 (5 bases). The CDR3 loop spans 14 amino acids. CDR1 and CDR2 (germline): SNHLY, FYNNEI. V was trimmed by 6 bases and J by 6 bases, leaving 15 bases between them.

This clonotype was counted only a few times. V and J are TRBV7-3 and TRBJ2-7, with a possible D match to TRBD2 (6 bases). CDR1 and CDR2 (germline): SGHTA, FQGTGA. Trimming left V 5 bases short and J 5 bases short, with 13 bases between. The CDR3 covers 13 residues. CDR3 residues: CASSQGGADEQYF. The CDR3, as DNA: TGTGCCAGCAGCCAAGGCGGGGCAGACGAGCAGTACTTC.

The chain couples TRBV29-1 to TRBJ2-7; no clear D. The CDR3 has 13 residues. The V end lost 5 bases, the J end lost 0 bases, and 11 bases lay between the germline ends. Per germline, CDR1 SQVTM and CDR2 ANQGSEA. The CDR3 nucleotides are TGCAGCGTTTGCAGATCGAGCTCCTACGAGCAGTACTTC. Translating it yields CSVCRSSSYEQYF.

This clonotype was seen only a few times. The chain combines TRBV6-1 with TRBJ1-2, with 7 bases identical to TRBD1. The junction had 14 bases not matched to a gene; V was cut back by 6 bases and J by 4 bases. This CDR3 region has 16 residues. Looked up from germline, CDR1 is MNHNS and CDR2 is SASEGT. The CDR3 reads CASRFPGTEVIYGYTF. The DNA for the CDR3 is TGTGCCAGCAGATTCCCCGGGACAGAAGTTATCTATGGCTACACCTTC.

This clonotype was recorded only once. The CDR3 loop is CSASRSLAEAFF. The CDR3 DNA reads TGCAGTGCTAGTCGGAGCCTAGCTGAAGCTTTCTTT. The chain is built from TRBV20-1 and TRBJ1-1; D gene unclear. Trimming took 3 bases from V and 6 from J, leaving 11 bases between them. The CDR3 is 12 residues long. The germline gives CDR1 DFQATT, CDR2 SNEGSKA (reference sequence).

The chain joins TRBV5-1 to TRBJ2-1; 7 nucleotides agree with TRBD1. Losses at the gene ends were 0 bases for V and 4 bases for J; bases not matched to a gene: 4. CDR1 and CDR2 (germline): SGHRS, YFSETQ. The CDR3 is 15 residues long. In nucleotides, the CDR3 is TGCGCCAGCAGCTTGGTGGGGACAGAGTACAATGAGCAGTTCTTC. Its protein is CASSLVGTEYNEQFF.

V is TRBV11-2 and J is TRBJ1-1; the D gene is possibly TRBD1 (6 bases). V was clipped by 6 bases and J by 3 bases, with 11 bases between them. The CDR3 is made up of 13 amino acids. Germline V gene lookup returns CDR1 SGHAT and CDR2 FQNNGV. This CDR3 is CASRREGDTEAFF. The CDR3 nucleotides read TGTGCCAGCAGACGTGAGGGGGACACTGAAGCTTTCTTT.

As for this clonotype: Since the CDR3 does not end with the conserved phenylalanine or tryptophan, this likely comes from a read error. This chain joins TRBV20-1 and TRBJ2-4, with a weak D call TRBD1 (6 bases). From germline, CDR1 is DFQATT and CDR2 SNEGSKA (reference sequence). Trimming took 2 bases from V and 0 from J, leaving 17 bases between them. The CDR3 is made up of 17 amino acids. The CDR3 spells CSARIQGQHLAKNIQYL. CDR3 bases: TGCAGTGCTAGAATCCAGGGACAACACCTAGCCAAAAACATTCAGTACCTC.

The rearrangement joins TRBV5-5 to TRBJ2-1, with a tentative D call TRBD2 (6 bases). With 5 bases removed from V and 7 bases from J, the gap between germline ends came to 10 bases. Germline CDR1 is SGHKS and CDR2 is YYEKEE (reference sequence). CDR3 length equals 12 residues. CDR3 sequence (DNA): TGTGCCAGCAGTCGACTAGAGAATGAGCAGTTCTTC. Protein: CASSRLENEQFF. The whole variable domain, remainder taken from reference TRBV5-5 and TRBJ2-1, is DAGVTQSPTHLIKTRGQQVTLRCSPISGHKSVSWYQQVLGQGPQFIFQYYEKEERGRGNFPDRFSARQFPNYSSELNVNALLLGDSALYLCASSRLENEQFFGPGTRLTVL.

The chain uses TRBV14 and TRBJ1-2; D is undetermined. This CDR3 is 15 amino acids long. With 0 bases removed from V and 0 bases from J, the gap between germline ends came to 8 bases. Germline values: CDR1 SGHDN, CDR2 FVKESK. This CDR3 reads CASSQEGSANYGYTF. Here the CDR3 DNA reads TGTGCCAGCAGCCAAGAGGGCAGTGCTAACTATGGCTACACCTTC. The complete variable domain, with remaining parts taken from reference TRBV14 and TRBJ1-2, reads EAGVTQFPSHSVIEKGQTVTLRCDPISGHDNLYWYRRVMGKEIKFLLHFVKESKQDESGMPNNRFLAERTGGTYSTLKVQPAELEDSGVYFCASSQEGSANYGYTFGSGTRLTVV.